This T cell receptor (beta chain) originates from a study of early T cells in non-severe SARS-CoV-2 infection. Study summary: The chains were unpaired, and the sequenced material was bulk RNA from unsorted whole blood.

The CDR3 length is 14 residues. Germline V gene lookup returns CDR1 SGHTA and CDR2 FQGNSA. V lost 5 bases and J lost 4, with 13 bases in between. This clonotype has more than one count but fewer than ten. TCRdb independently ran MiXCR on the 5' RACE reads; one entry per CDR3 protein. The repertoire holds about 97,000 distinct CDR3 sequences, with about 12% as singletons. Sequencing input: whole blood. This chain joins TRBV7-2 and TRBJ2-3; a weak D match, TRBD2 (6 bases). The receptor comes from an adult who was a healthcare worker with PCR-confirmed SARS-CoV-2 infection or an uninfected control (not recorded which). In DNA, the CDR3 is TGTGCCAGCAGCCTCGGACTACCCCCAGATACGCAGTATTTT. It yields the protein CASSLGLPPDTQYF.